These T cell receptor beta chains were read from a single sample in a study of cytomegalovirus exposure and HLA in healthy donors. Only in-frame clones appear in the TCRdb table, and some are missing; sequencing was by immunoSEQ multiplex PCR. This table has 90,000 to 150,000 clones, roughly 90% appearing once. Sequenced: PBMCs. All receptors derive from a woman younger than 35 in good health and CMV-seropositive. Both conserved end residues are part of each CDR3. D genes are given only for firm matches. The size of a clone is reported for some rows only, either as once, few or many, or as a class for expanded clones.

CDR3nt: TGTGCCAGCTCATCGACAGGGGGCTTAGTGGAGCAGTACTTC; CDR3aa: CASSSTGGLVEQYF; abundance: NA; v_gene: TRBV18; len: 14; d_gene: TRBD1; j_gene: TRBJ2-7
CDR3nt: TGTGCCAGCAGCCAAGTGGCAGGGGCTAACTATGGCTACACCTTC; CDR3aa: CASSQVAGANYGYTF; abundance: NA; v_gene: TRBV14; len: 15; d_gene: NA; j_gene: TRBJ1-2
CDR3nt: TGCGCCAGCAGCCAGGACCGTCGGGACAGGTTTGGCTACACCTTC; CDR3aa: CASSQDRRDRFGYTF; abundance: NA; v_gene: TRBV4-1; len: 15; d_gene: TRBD1; j_gene: TRBJ1-2
CDR3nt: TGTGCCAGCAGCCTAGGGACAGGTGGACTCCCTTCCTACGAGCAGTACTTC; CDR3aa: CASSLGTGGLPSYEQYF; abundance: NA; v_gene: TRBV7-3; len: 17; d_gene: TRBD1; j_gene: TRBJ2-7
CDR3nt: TGTGCCTGGAGCTCCGGGACAGGGAATGAAAAACTGTTTTTT; CDR3aa: CAWSSGTGNEKLFF; abundance: NA; v_gene: TRBV30; len: 14; d_gene: TRBD1; j_gene: TRBJ1-4
CDR3nt: TGTGCCACCCGTAAGGGACAGGGGGACTATGGCTACACCTTC; CDR3aa: CATRKGQGDYGYTF; abundance: NA; v_gene: TRBV15; len: 14; d_gene: TRBD1; j_gene: TRBJ1-2
CDR3nt: TGTGCCAGCAGCTTAGATCCCGGACAGGGGGTGAATGAGCAGTTCTTC; CDR3aa: CASSLDPGQGVNEQFF; abundance: NA; v_gene: TRBV7-9; len: 16; d_gene: TRBD1; j_gene: TRBJ2-1
CDR3nt: TGTGCCAGCAGCCCCGGGACTAGCGGGGGGGTAGAGCAGTTCTTC; CDR3aa: CASSPGTSGGVEQFF; abundance: NA; v_gene: TRBV27; len: 15; d_gene: TRBD2; j_gene: TRBJ2-1
CDR3nt: TGTGCCAGTAGTGCGGGACTCGGGGGGGATTCACCCCTCCACTTT; CDR3aa: CASSAGLGGDSPLHF; abundance: NA; v_gene: TRBV19; len: 15; d_gene: NA; j_gene: TRBJ1-6
CDR3nt: TGTGCCTGGAGTGAGCAGGGTCGCTCCTATAATTCACCCCTCCACTTT; CDR3aa: CAWSEQGRSYNSPLHF; abundance: NA; v_gene: TRBV30; len: 16; d_gene: NA; j_gene: TRBJ1-6
CDR3nt: TGTGCCAGCAGCTTTCGGGACAGTTTGACCATCAGGCCGCGGTATTTT; CDR3aa: CASSFRDSLTIRPRYF; abundance: NA; v_gene: TRBV11-2; len: 16; d_gene: TRBD1; j_gene: TRBJ2-3
CDR3nt: TGTGCCAGCAGTTTTATCTCTGGAAACACCATATATTTT; CDR3aa: CASSFISGNTIYF; abundance: NA; v_gene: TRBV6-5; len: 13; d_gene: NA; j_gene: TRBJ1-3
CDR3nt: TGTGCCAGCTCACGTAACAGGGGGCGAGACGAGCAGTACTTC; CDR3aa: CASSRNRGRDEQYF; abundance: NA; v_gene: TRBV18; len: 14; d_gene: TRBD1; j_gene: TRBJ2-7
CDR3nt: TGCGCCAGCAGCCAAGATGCACTGGCAGGCCGAAGGTGGTTCGATCAGCCCCAGCATTTT; CDR3aa: CASSQDALAGRRWFDQPQHF; abundance: NA; v_gene: TRBV4-1; len: 20; d_gene: NA; j_gene: TRBJ1-5
CDR3nt: TGTGCCAGCAGTTACTCGACAGGGGGAGGGAATGAGCAGTTCTTC; CDR3aa: CASSYSTGGGNEQFF; abundance: NA; v_gene: TRBV6-5; len: 15; d_gene: TRBD1; j_gene: TRBJ2-1
CDR3nt: TGTGCCAGCAGCCAAGCCGCCGGGACTAGTAAAGACGAGCAGTACTTC; CDR3aa: CASSQAAGTSKDEQYF; abundance: NA; v_gene: TRBV4-2; len: 16; d_gene: TRBD2; j_gene: TRBJ2-7
CDR3nt: TGTGCCAGCTCACCACCGGGCCAAATGAACACTGAAGCTTTCTTT; CDR3aa: CASSPPGQMNTEAFF; abundance: few; v_gene: TRBV18; len: 15; d_gene: NA; j_gene: TRBJ1-1
CDR3nt: TGTGCCTGGAGTCCGGGACAGGTGATGCAGCCCCAGCATTTT; CDR3aa: CAWSPGQVMQPQHF; abundance: NA; v_gene: TRBV30; len: 14; d_gene: TRBD1; j_gene: TRBJ1-5
CDR3nt: TGTGCCAGCTGCAGCTCTGGGGCCAACGTCCTGACTTTC; CDR3aa: CASCSSGANVLTF; abundance: NA; v_gene: TRBV6-5; len: 13; d_gene: NA; j_gene: TRBJ2-6
CDR3nt: TGTGCCAGCAGTCGAGCGGGGAAAGAGACCCAGTACTTC; CDR3aa: CASSRAGKETQYF; abundance: NA; v_gene: TRBV6-5; len: 13; d_gene: TRBD2; j_gene: TRBJ2-5
CDR3nt: TGTGCCAGCAGCGCCGGGGGGGAGCAGTTCTTC; CDR3aa: CASSAGGEQFF; abundance: NA; v_gene: TRBV6-1; len: 11; d_gene: TRBD2; j_gene: TRBJ2-1
CDR3nt: TGTGCCATCAGCCCGACAGCGCCCCGCTCTGGGGCCAACGTCCTGACTTTC; CDR3aa: CAISPTAPRSGANVLTF; abundance: NA; v_gene: TRBV10-3; len: 17; d_gene: NA; j_gene: TRBJ2-6
CDR3nt: TGTGCCAGCAGCTTCAGACAGGGAAGTACCTACGAGCAGTACTTC; CDR3aa: CASSFRQGSTYEQYF; abundance: NA; v_gene: TRBV11-3; len: 15; d_gene: TRBD1; j_gene: TRBJ2-7
CDR3nt: TGTGCCAGCAGCCCGAGTCGATTTAGCAATCAGCCCCAGCATTTT; CDR3aa: CASSPSRFSNQPQHF; abundance: once; v_gene: TRBV5-6; len: 15; d_gene: NA; j_gene: TRBJ1-5
CDR3nt: TGTGCCAGCTCAAAAACAGGGTCCTTCAGAGCCGAGCAGTACTTC; CDR3aa: CASSKTGSFRAEQYF; abundance: NA; v_gene: TRBV18; len: 15; d_gene: NA; j_gene: TRBJ2-7
CDR3nt: TGTGCCAGCAGTCCACAAGTCGACTTAAGGGGCTACACCTTC; CDR3aa: CASSPQVDLRGYTF; abundance: NA; v_gene: TRBV27; len: 14; d_gene: NA; j_gene: TRBJ1-2